A selection of T cell receptor beta chains follows, all from one sample in a study of blood T cell repertoires in COVID-19. The table came from immunoSEQ multiplex PCR; TCRdb's copy has only in-frame clones and leaves some out. The sample includes 130,000 to 150,000 clones, roughly 83% of them seen just once. Sequencing was carried out using peripheral blood. The source is a woman over 75 with acute or convalescent COVID-19. CDR3s include the opening cysteine and the closing phenylalanine or tryptophan. D genes are given only for firm matches. Size is stated for part of the rows, as once, few or many counts, or as a class when the clone is expanded.

TRBV18	TRBJ1-6	NA	NA	TGTGCCAGCTCACCAACCCCGGAGGTGGGGGCTTCACCCCTCCACTTT	CASSPTPEVGASPLHF
TRBV10-3	TRBJ1-2	NA	NA	TGTGCCATCAGTGATAGGGACACCAATGGCTACACCTTC	CAISDRDTNGYTF
TRBV6-2/TRBV6-3	TRBJ1-2	TRBD1	NA	TGTGCCAGCAGTTACTTGGGACAGGTGGGATACACCTTC	CASSYLGQVGYTF
TRBV19	TRBJ2-5	TRBD2	NA	TGTGCCAGTAGTATTGTGCTAGCGGGGGGCCAAGAGACCCAGTACTTC	CASSIVLAGGQETQYF
TRBV18	TRBJ1-1	TRBD1	NA	TGTGCCAGCTCACCGTTTGGGCAGGGGGCCGCTGAAGCTTTCTTT	CASSPFGQGAAEAFF
TRBV3-1/TRBV3-2	TRBJ2-1	NA	NA	TGTGCCAGCAGCCTACGGTACAATGAGCAGTTCTTC	CASSLRYNEQFF
TRBV19	TRBJ2-5	NA	NA	TGTGCCAGTAGTAGTCAGTCCCAAGAGACCCAGTACTTC	CASSSQSQETQYF
TRBV2	TRBJ1-2	NA	few	TGTGCCAGCAGTGAAGAAAGTAGGGGGAGTAAGGGCTACACCTTC	CASSEESRGSKGYTF
TRBV5-1	TRBJ2-5	NA	NA	TGCGCCAGCAGCTTGGGGCCTCAAGAGACCCAGTACTTC	CASSLGPQETQYF
TRBV10-3	TRBJ1-1	NA	NA	TGTGCCATCAGACCGGGAGATTACACTGAAGCTTTCTTT	CAIRPGDYTEAFF
TRBV19	TRBJ1-3	NA	NA	TGTGCCAGTAGTATAGTGGCATCCTCTGGAAACACCATATATTTT	CASSIVASSGNTIYF
TRBV5-4	TRBJ2-2	TRBD1	NA	TGTGCCAGCAGCTTCGGGGACAGGGGGAGAGCCGGGGAGCTGTTTTTT	CASSFGDRGRAGELFF
TRBV6-5	TRBJ1-5	NA	once	TGTGCCAGCACCCGGGAACAGCGCAATCAGCCCCAGCATTTT	CASTREQRNQPQHF
TRBV19	TRBJ1-2	NA	NA	TGTGCCAGTAGTATAGCAGGGGCCGGCTATGGCTACACCTTC	CASSIAGAGYGYTF
TRBV9	TRBJ2-5	TRBD2	once	TGTGCCAGCAGCGACATGGCCGGGACTAGCGGTCGGGAGACCCAGTACTTC	CASSDMAGTSGRETQYF
TRBV10-3	TRBJ1-2	TRBD1	NA	TGTGCCATCAGCGCCATCACCTGGGACAGGGTGGGAGCTAACTATGGCTACACCTTC	CAISAITWDRVGANYGYTF
TRBV7-9	TRBJ2-2	NA	NA	TGTGCCAGCAGCTTAGAGGCAGGGGTCGGAACCGGGGAGCTGTTTTTT	CASSLEAGVGTGELFF
TRBV7-9	TRBJ1-2	TRBD1	NA	TGTGCCAGCAGCCCCAGACAGGGCGAGCGAGACTACACCTTC	CASSPRQGERDYTF
TRBV29-1	TRBJ1-2	TRBD1	NA	TGCAGCGTTCTACAGGGGGTCGGTGGCTACACCTTC	CSVLQGVGGYTF
TRBV7-2	TRBJ1-3	NA	NA	TGTGCCAGCAGCTTAGCGACTCGGGTCGACAACACCATATATTTT	CASSLATRVDNTIYF
TRBV3-1/TRBV3-2	TRBJ2-1	NA	NA	TGTGCCAGCAGCCAAGTCTATGAGCAGTTCTTC	CASSQVYEQFF
TRBV11-2	TRBJ1-1	NA	once	TGTGCCAGCAGCTTAGTGGGCACTGTTGGCACTGAAGCTTTCTTT	CASSLVGTVGTEAFF
TRBV7-3	TRBJ1-2	TRBD1	NA	TGTGCCAGCAGCTCCCGGACAGGGACTGGCTACACCTTC	CASSSRTGTGYTF
TRBV5-6	TRBJ1-2	TRBD1	NA	TGTGCCAGCAGACATACAGGGGATGGCTACACCTTC	CASRHTGDGYTF
TRBV4-1	TRBJ1-1	TRBD1	NA	TGCGCCAGCAGCCAAAATCCGGGACAGAAGGACACTGAAGCTTTCTTT	CASSQNPGQKDTEAFF
TRBV6-6	TRBJ1-3	NA	NA	TGTGCCAGCAGTTATTCGTCTGGAAACACCATATATTTT	CASSYSSGNTIYF
TRBV29-1	TRBJ1-2	NA	NA	TGCAGCGTTGAAGAACGGGTTCGTGGCTACACCTTC	CSVEERVRGYTF
TRBV10-3	TRBJ1-1	NA	NA	TGTGCCATCAGTGAGTTCCCATCCACGGAGGGCACTGAAGCTTTCTTT	CAISEFPSTEGTEAFF
TRBV5-1	TRBJ1-5	NA	NA	TGCGCCAGCAGCCGGGACAAATCAGGTCAGCCCCAGCATTTT	CASSRDKSGQPQHF